These 3 T cell receptor beta chains share one sample of origin, sequenced in a study of shared clonotypes between healthy human individuals. Assay used: immunoSEQ multiplex PCR; TCRdb lists only in-frame clones, some missing. The table lists hundreds of thousands of clones, roughly three quarters of them singletons, with 12% in the top ten. The sequencing sample was made of PBMCs. These receptors were obtained from a woman in her forties in good health. Some clones in this sample may be carry-over from other donors' samples.

The chain's CDR3 is CASSPSGRGNEQFF. The CDR3 DNA reads TGTGCCAGCTCCCCTAGCGGGAGAGGCAATGAGCAGTTCTTC. This chain connects TRBV18 to TRBJ2-1; 10 nucleotides line up with TRBD2. V lost 6 bases and J lost 6; bases outside the gene matches: 5. This CDR3 is 14 amino acids long. Germline CDR1 is KGHSH and CDR2 is LQKENI. Filled out from reference TRBV18 and TRBJ2-1, the complete variable domain reads NAGVMQNPRHLVRRRGQEARLRCSPMKGHSHVYWYRQLPEEGLKFMVYLQKENIIDESGMPKERFSAEFPKEGPSILRIQQVVRGDSAAYFCASSPSGRGNEQFFGPGTRLTVL.

This clone was found many times. The chain joins TRBV4-2 to TRBJ2-7, with D maybe TRBD2 (6 bases). The CDR3 is 15 amino acids. Trimming removed 1 base at V and 1 base at J, with 11 bases between. Germline CDR1 is LGHNA and CDR2 is YNFKEQ. In nucleotides, the CDR3 is TGTGCCAGCAGCCAAGCCGGGACTGATTCCTACGAGCAGTACTTC. It encodes CASSQAGTDSYEQYF.

The chain uses TRBV7-2 and TRBJ1-2; TRBD1 is a possible D gene (5 bases). This CDR3 contains 14 residues. Germline V gene sequence: CDR1 SGHTA, CDR2 FQGNSA. Between the trimmed V and J ends, which lost 1 base and 8 bases, there was a span of 14 bases. The CDR3 loop reads CASSLESSRGGYTF. The DNA for the CDR3 is TGTGCCAGCAGCTTAGAATCCTCGAGGGGCGGCTACACCTTC.